The 9 T cell receptor beta chains below come from one sample, sequenced in a study of shared clonotypes between healthy human individuals. Sequencing was performed with immunoSEQ multiplex PCR; in TCRdb, only in-frame clones are kept and a portion is missing. The sample yields 1,400,000 or so clones, approximately 98.5% seen once. The sample taken for sequencing was naive CD4+ T cells sorted from blood. Subset indicated: CD45RA+ positively selected. The source of these receptors is a man younger than 45 in good health.

J is TRBJ2-7 and V is TRBV6-4, with 7 positions matching TRBD1. CDR3 length: 13 amino acids. In germline, CDR1 is MRHNA, CDR2 SNTAGT. Trimming removed 3 bases from V and 7 bases from J; junction bases left unmatched: 6. The DNA of the CDR3 is TGTGCCAGCAGTGAGGGACAGTTTGGGGAGCAGTACTTC. Residues: CASSEGQFGEQYF.

CDR3 protein: CASSGQGASYEQYF. CDR3 DNA sequence: TGTGCCAGCTCCGGACAGGGTGCATCCTACGAGCAGTACTTC. This chain links TRBV28 with TRBJ2-7; TRBD1 agrees at 8 bases. Germline CDR1 MDHEN, CDR2 SYDVKM. V shed 8 bases and J 1 base; nucleotides not matched to a gene: 7. The CDR3 length is 14 residues.

As to this clone: The junction does not match germline at one end; this may be a read error. This chain joins TRBV4-2 and TRBJ2-1; 11 bases are shared with TRBD2. The CDR3 runs 14 residues. Germline CDR1 LGHNA, CDR2 YNFKEQ. The CDR3 region has the DNA TGTGCCAGCAGCCAAGACCCTCTAGGGACTAGCGGAGTCTTC. Protein: CASSQDPLGTSGVF.

The chain has TRBV5-1 and TRBJ2-5; TRBD1 or TRBD2 may be the D gene (6 bases each). Deletions cut 7 bases from V and 1 base from J, with 17 bases between. The length of the CDR3 is 15 residues. Germline-derived CDR1 and CDR2 are SGHRS and YFSETQ. The CDR3 coding sequence is TGCGCCAGCGCCCCCGGGGGCTCGCTCCAAGAGACCCAGTACTTC. It translates to CASAPGGSLQETQYF. The full variable domain, in which reference TRBV5-1 and TRBJ2-5 provide the parts outside the CDR3, is KAGVTQTPRYLIKTRGQQVTLSCSPISGHRSVSWYQQTPGQGLQFLFEYFSETQRNKGNFPGRFSGRQFSNSRSEMNVSTLELGDSALYLCASAPGGSLQETQYFGPGTRLLVL.

This sequence joins TRBV5-1 and TRBJ1-4; 7 nucleotides agree with TRBD1. V was pared by 4 bases and J by 4 bases, with 7 bases of the junction left unmatched. Germline lookup yields CDR1 SGHRS and CDR2 YFSETQ. The CDR3 length is 15 residues. The CDR3, as DNA: TGCGCCAGCAGCCCCCGGAACAGGGGTAATGAAAAACTGTTTTTT. It yields the protein CASSPRNRGNEKLFF.

V and J are TRBV28 and TRBJ1-1, with TRBD1 matching over 7 bases. The CDR3 is 19 amino acids. The V and J ends lost 1 base and 1 base, in that order; junction bases with no gene match: 15. Germline V gives CDR1 MDHEN, CDR2 SYDVKM. CDR3 nucleotide sequence: TGTGCCAGCAGTTTATACCCCCACCGACAGGGTTCCCCGAACACTGAAGCTTTCTTT. This gives the protein CASSLYPHRQGSPNTEAFF.

The rearrangement links TRBV15 to TRBJ2-5; 8 positions match TRBD2. V gave up 6 bases and J gave up 0 bases; unmatched junction bases: 6. The CDR3 contains 15 residues. Germline V gene sequence: CDR1 LNHNV, CDR2 YYDKDF (reference sequence). Written as DNA, the CDR3 is TGTGCCACCAGAAGGACTAGCAGGTACCAAGAGACCCAGTACTTC. Translated, it gives CATRRTSRYQETQYF.

A single count supports this clone. The chain joins TRBV28 to TRBJ2-7; 8 positions match TRBD1. The CDR3 runs to 14 residues. CDR1 and CDR2 (germline): MDHEN, SYDVKM. Trimming took 7 bases from V and 7 from J; bases not matched to a gene: 12. CDR3 region: CASTPGQAGLEQYF. CDR3 DNA: TGTGCCAGCACACCGGGACAGGCTGGTCTGGAGCAGTACTTC. Supplemented by reference TRBV28 and TRBJ2-7, the full variable domain reads DVKVTQSSRYLVKRTGEKVFLECVQDMDHENMFWYRQDPGLGLRLIYFSYDVKMKEKGDIPEGYSVSREKKERFSLILESASTNQTSMYLCASTPGQAGLEQYFGPGTRLTVT.

The chain uses TRBV7-9 and TRBJ2-5; TRBD2 matches 14 bases. With 5 bases clipped from V and 4 bases from J, the junction kept 15 bases outside the gene matches. Germline CDR1 SEHNR, CDR2 FQNEAQ (reference sequence). The CDR3 length is 19 residues. The CDR3 DNA reads as TGTGCCAGCAGCCCGCTAGGACTAGCGGGAGGAGGGGACAGAGAGACCCAGTACTTC. It encodes CASSPLGLAGGGDRETQYF.